These 2 T cell receptor beta chains came from one sample sequenced in a study of T cell repertoires in cytomegalovirus infection. TCRdb independently ran MiXCR on the reads; one entry per CDR3 protein. The sample lists about 260,000 distinct CDR3 sequences, about an eighth occurring once. The material sequenced was PBMCs. The receptors originated from a human donor in good health (CMV status not recorded). Some clones in this sample may be carry-over from other donors' samples.

This clonotype has at least ten counts. The CDR3 region has the DNA TGTGCCAGCAGCTTAGTCTCGGGCTACGGATGGGATGAGCAGTTCTTC. Translating gives CASSLVSGYGWDEQFF. V is TRBV7-2 and J is TRBJ2-1, with D unclear. There are 16 residues in the CDR3. Looked up from germline, CDR1 is SGHTA and CDR2 is FQGNSA. Trimming removed 1 base at V and 8 bases at J, with 18 bases between.

This clonotype came up many times. V and J are TRBV6-6 and TRBJ2-3, with D unclear. This CDR3 is 14 amino acids long. The ends were cut back, 6 bases at V and 2 bases at J, with 12 bases in the middle. Germline lookup yields CDR1 MNHNY and CDR2 SVGAGI (reference sequence). CDR3 DNA: TGTGCCAGCAGGCTCGACGGGTCCACAGATACGCAGTATTTT. This gives the protein CASRLDGSTDTQYF.